This TCR beta chain was captured by sequencing in a study of blood T cell repertoires in COVID-19. The overall study: Whether acute or convalescent, the COVID-19 samples came from the United States, Italy and Spain. The analysed material was cDNA or gDNA that came from T cells, B-cell-depleted T cells, or PBMCs.

Per germline, CDR1 MDHEN and CDR2 SYDVKM. The CDR3 length is 14 residues. V was trimmed by 5 bases and J by 4 bases, leaving 14 bases between them. Source study methods: Cell counts per sample came from amplifying reference gene primers. Sequenced by immunoSEQ multiplex PCR; TCRdb stores in-frame clones only, minus some. That table gives V, J and clone size, and the DNA gave D and trimming. Counted here are roughly 67,000 clones, over 60% occurring once; the ten biggest clones make up roughly 21%. This clone occurred many times. The sample has other DNA sequences that encode this CDR3 too. The J gene is TRBJ1-1, the V gene TRBV28, with unresolved D. This receptor was taken from a human donor in a cohort sampled during active COVID-19. Sequencing was done on a sample of peripheral blood. CDR3 in amino acids: CASSPPARGTEAFF. The CDR3 DNA is TGTGCCAGCAGTCCGCCAGCCCGGGGCACTGAAGCTTTCTTT.